Reported below is one T cell receptor (beta chain). Its antigen is undetermined. The sample belongs to a study of a mutant IDH1 vaccine in newly diagnosed glioma. Study in general: Investigators started vaccination 4-6 weeks after radiotherapy alone, or with temozolomide cycles. Earlier care involved radiotherapy, temozolomide, or both, and the majority received both.

Time point: week 35, safety follow-up. With topical imiquimod, each dose of the vaccine consisted of 300 ug of mutant IDH1 20-mer peptide. The junction had 3 bases not matched to a gene; V was cut back by 4 bases and J by 2 bases. The CDR3 runs to 16 residues. Per germline, CDR1 SGHTA and CDR2 FQGNSA. General study results and limits: A vaccine-induced immune response developed in 93.3% of the patients. Whatever changes occurred in top peripheral T cell clonotypes seemed unrelated to pseudoprogression.

The assay was immunoSEQ multiplex PCR, and TCRdb's table has in-frame clones only and misses some. The data show about 64,000 clones, about 73% seen once. This specimen consisted of PBMCs, obtained from a glioma patient whose treatment included an IDH1 peptide vaccine. The chain employs TRBV7-2 and TRBJ2-3, with 13 bases that match TRBD2. This receptor was obtained from a man aged 45-65 years with glioma. The CDR3 DNA follows: TGTGCCAGCAGCTGGGGACTAGCGGGGTCCACAGATACGCAGTATTTT. It yields the protein CASSWGLAGSTDTQYF.